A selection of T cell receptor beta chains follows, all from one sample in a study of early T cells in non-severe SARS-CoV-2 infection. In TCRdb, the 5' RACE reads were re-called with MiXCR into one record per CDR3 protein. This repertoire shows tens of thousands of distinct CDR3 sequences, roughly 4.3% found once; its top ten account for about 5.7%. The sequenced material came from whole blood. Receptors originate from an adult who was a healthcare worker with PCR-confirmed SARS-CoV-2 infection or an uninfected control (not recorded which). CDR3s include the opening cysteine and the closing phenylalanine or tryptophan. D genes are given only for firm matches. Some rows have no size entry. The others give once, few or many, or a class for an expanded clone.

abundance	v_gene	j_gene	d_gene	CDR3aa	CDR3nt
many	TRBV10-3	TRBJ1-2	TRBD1	CAIKGQGTYGYTF	TGTGCCATCAAAGGACAGGGCACCTATGGCTACACCTTC
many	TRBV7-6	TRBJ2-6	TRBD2	CASSPLADWANVLTF	TGTGCCAGCAGCCCCCTAGCGGACTGGGCCAACGTCCTGACTTTC
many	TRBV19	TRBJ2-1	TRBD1	CASRTGGDSYNEQFF	TGTGCCAGTAGGACAGGGGGCGATTCCTACAATGAGCAGTTCTTC
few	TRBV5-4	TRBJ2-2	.	CASSMTGELFF	TGTGCCAGCAGTATGACCGGGGAGCTGTTTTTT
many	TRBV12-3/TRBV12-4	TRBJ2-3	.	CASSLAQTRPRQYF	TGTGCCAGCAGTTTAGCCCAAACTAGACCCCGCCAGTATTTT
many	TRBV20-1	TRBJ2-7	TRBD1	CSASRDREPYEQYF	TGCAGTGCTAGCCGGGACAGAGAACCGTACGAGCAGTACTTC
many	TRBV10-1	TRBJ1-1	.	CASSDSRSAEAFF	TGCGCCAGCAGTGACTCCCGATCGGCTGAAGCTTTCTTT
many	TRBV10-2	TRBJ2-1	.	CASQGQAYNEQFF	TGCGCCAGCCAGGGGCAAGCATACAATGAGCAGTTCTTC
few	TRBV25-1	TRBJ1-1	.	CASSDRGFTEAFF	TGTGCCAGCAGTGACCGGGGGTTCACTGAAGCTTTCTTT
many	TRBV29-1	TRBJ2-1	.	CSGRQRAASYNEQFF	TGCAGCGGCAGACAGAGGGCAGCGTCCTACAATGAGCAGTTCTTC
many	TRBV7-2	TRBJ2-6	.	CASSQHSGANVLTF	TGTGCCAGCAGCCAACACTCTGGGGCCAACGTCCTGACTTTC
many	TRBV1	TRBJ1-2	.	CTSSQECMAGVSPWYGYTF	TGCACCAGCAGCCAAGAATGTATGGCAGGGGTTTCGCCTTGGTATGGCTACACCTTC
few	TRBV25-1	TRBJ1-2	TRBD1	CASSEGGTGGLDGYTF	TGTGCCAGCAGTGAAGGAGGGACAGGGGGATTAGATGGCTACACCTTC
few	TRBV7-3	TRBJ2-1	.	CASSLDVSSYNEQFF	TGTGCCAGCAGCTTAGACGTGAGCTCCTACAATGAGCAGTTCTTC
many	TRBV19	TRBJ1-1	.	CARPGHPNTEAFF	TGTGCCAGGCCGGGACATCCGAACACTGAAGCTTTCTTT
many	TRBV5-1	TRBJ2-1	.	CASSAEGSFNEQFF	TGCGCCAGCTCCGCGGAGGGCAGTTTCAATGAGCAGTTCTTC
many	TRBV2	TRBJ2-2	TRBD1	CASRPGQGSGLFF	TGTGCCAGCAGGCCCGGACAGGGAAGTGGGCTGTTTTTT
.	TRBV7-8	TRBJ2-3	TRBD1	CASSLNRGADTQYF	TGTGCCAGCAGCTTAAACAGGGGAGCAGATACGCAGTATTTT
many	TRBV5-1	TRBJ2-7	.	CASTRSEWGYEQYF	TGCGCCAGCACCAGGTCTGAGTGGGGTTACGAGCAGTACTTC
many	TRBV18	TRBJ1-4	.	CASSQGPVEKLFF	TGTGCCAGCTCACAGGGACCAGTTGAAAAACTGTTTTTT
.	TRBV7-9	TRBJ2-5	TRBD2	CASSGFSGRWETQYF	TGTGCCAGCAGCGGGTTTAGCGGGAGATGGGAGACCCAGTACTTC
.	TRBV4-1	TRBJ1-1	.	CASSIVPGGTEAFF	TGCGCCAGCAGCATCGTTCCCGGGGGCACTGAAGCTTTCTTT
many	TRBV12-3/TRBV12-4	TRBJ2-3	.	CASSFSAGAQYF	TGTGCCAGCAGTTTCTCCGCGGGCGCGCAGTATTTT
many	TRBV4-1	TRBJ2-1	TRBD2	CASSLVSGGGSSYNEQFF	TGCGCCAGCAGCCTCGTTAGCGGGGGGGGGAGCTCCTACAATGAGCAGTTCTTC
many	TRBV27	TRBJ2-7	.	CASSLVDSSYEQYF	TGTGCCAGCAGTTTAGTGGATAGCTCCTACGAGCAGTACTTC
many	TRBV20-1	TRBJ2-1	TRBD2	CSARDVLAGSYNEQFF	TGCAGTGCTAGAGATGTACTAGCGGGCTCCTACAATGAGCAGTTCTTC
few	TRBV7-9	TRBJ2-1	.	CASSFAGSPYNEQFF	TGTGCCAGCAGCTTTGCCGGGAGCCCCTACAATGAGCAGTTCTTC
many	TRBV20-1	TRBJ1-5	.	CSASQGVQQPQHF	TGCAGTGCTAGTCAGGGAGTACAACAGCCCCAGCATTTT
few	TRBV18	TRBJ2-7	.	CASSLKQGYEQYF	TGTGCCAGCTCACTTAAACAGGGCTACGAGCAGTACTTC
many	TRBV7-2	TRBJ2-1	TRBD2	CASSFLADTYNEQFF	TGTGCCAGCAGCTTCCTAGCGGATACCTACAATGAGCAGTTCTTC